This T cell receptor beta chain was sequenced for a study of blood T cell repertoires in COVID-19. Study details: The cDNA or gDNA used as material had been derived from T cells, B-cell-depleted T cells, or PBMCs.

This clone is judged medium-sized. In the original analysis: Reference gene primer amplification in the assay estimated nucleated cell counts. Sequencing used immunoSEQ multiplex PCR; TCRdb keeps in-frame clones, though not all of them. That table gives V, J and clone size, and the DNA gave D and trimming. The top ten hold 9.5% to 10% of the sample, which has about 78,000 clones, about three quarters seen once. After removal of 1 base from V and 3 bases from J, the junction contained 5 bases not matched to a gene. CDR3 length: 15 amino acids. From germline, CDR1 is LGHNA and CDR2 YNFKEQ. This sequence originates from a human donor in a cohort sampled during active COVID-19. The chain carries TRBV4-2 and TRBJ2-7, with 8 nucleotides matching TRBD2. Sequencing was done on a sample of peripheral blood. The CDR3 loop is CASSQAAGGVYEQYF. CDR3 coding DNA: TGTGCCAGCAGCCAAGCGGCGGGGGGTGTCTACGAGCAGTACTTC.